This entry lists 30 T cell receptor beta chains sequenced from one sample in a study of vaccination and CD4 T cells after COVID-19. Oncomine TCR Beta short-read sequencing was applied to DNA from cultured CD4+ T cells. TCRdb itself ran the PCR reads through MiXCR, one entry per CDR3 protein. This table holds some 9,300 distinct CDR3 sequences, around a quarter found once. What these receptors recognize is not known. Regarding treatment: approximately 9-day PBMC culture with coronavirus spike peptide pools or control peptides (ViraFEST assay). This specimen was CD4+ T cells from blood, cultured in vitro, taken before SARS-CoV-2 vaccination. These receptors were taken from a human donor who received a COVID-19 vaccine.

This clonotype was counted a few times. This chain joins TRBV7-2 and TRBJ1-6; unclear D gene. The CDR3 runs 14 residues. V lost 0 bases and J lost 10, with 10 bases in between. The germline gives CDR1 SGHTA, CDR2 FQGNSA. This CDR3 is CASSLARGGSPLHF. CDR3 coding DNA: TGTGCCAGCAGCTTAGCGCGGGGTGGCTCACCCCTCCACTTT.

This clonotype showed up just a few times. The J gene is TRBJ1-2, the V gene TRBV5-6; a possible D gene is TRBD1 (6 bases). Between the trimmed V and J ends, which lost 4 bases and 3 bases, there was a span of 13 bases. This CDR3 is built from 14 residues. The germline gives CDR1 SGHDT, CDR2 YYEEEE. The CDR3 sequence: CASSLTGLHYGYTF. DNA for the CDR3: TGTGCCAGCAGCCTAACAGGGTTACACTATGGCTACACCTTC.

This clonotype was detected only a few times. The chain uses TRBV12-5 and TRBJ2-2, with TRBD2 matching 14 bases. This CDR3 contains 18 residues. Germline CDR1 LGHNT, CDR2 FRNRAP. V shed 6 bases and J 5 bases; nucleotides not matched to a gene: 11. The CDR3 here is CASGSPTSGGAVTGELFF. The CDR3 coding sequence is TGTGCTAGTGGCTCTCCGACTAGCGGGGGGGCGGTTACCGGGGAGCTGTTTTTT. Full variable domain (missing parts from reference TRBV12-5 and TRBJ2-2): DARVTQTPRHKVTEMGQEVTMRCQPILGHNTVFWYRQTMMQGLELLAYFRNRAPLDDSGMPKDRFSAEMPDATLATLKIQPSEPRDSAVYFCASGSPTSGGAVTGELFFGEGSRLTVL.

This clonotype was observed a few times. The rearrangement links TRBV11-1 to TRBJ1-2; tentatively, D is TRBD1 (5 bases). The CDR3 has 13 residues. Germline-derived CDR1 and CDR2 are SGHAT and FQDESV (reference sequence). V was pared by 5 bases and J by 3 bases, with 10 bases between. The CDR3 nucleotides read TGTGCCAGCAGCCCCGGGACCGACTATGGCTACACCTTC. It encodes CASSPGTDYGYTF.

The CDR3: CASSGSQSPLHF. CDR3 nucleotides: TGCGCCAGCAGTGGGAGCCAGTCACCCCTCCACTTT. This sequence joins TRBV10-2 and TRBJ1-6; D call uncertain. V dropped 4 bases and J dropped 10 bases, with 8 bases sitting between them. The CDR3 is 12 amino acids. Germline V CDR1 and CDR2: WSHSY, SAAADI.

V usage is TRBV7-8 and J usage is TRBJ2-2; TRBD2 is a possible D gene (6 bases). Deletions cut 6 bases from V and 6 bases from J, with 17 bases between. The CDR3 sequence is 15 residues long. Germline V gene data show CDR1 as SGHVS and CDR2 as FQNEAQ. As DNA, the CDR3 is TGTGCCAGCAGTTCGACTAGAATGGGCCCCGGGGAGCTGTTTTTT. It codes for CASSSTRMGPGELFF.

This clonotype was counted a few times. CDR3 nucleotide sequence: TGTGCCAGTAGTAGACCGAGGGGCTCCTACAATGAGCAGTTCTTC. Protein product: CASSRPRGSYNEQFF. V gene TRBV19 combines with J gene TRBJ2-1; D tentatively reads TRBD1 or TRBD2 (5 bases each). The CDR3 covers 15 residues. V was pared by 4 bases and J by 0 bases, with 10 bases between. Per germline, CDR1 LNHDA and CDR2 SQIVND (reference sequence).

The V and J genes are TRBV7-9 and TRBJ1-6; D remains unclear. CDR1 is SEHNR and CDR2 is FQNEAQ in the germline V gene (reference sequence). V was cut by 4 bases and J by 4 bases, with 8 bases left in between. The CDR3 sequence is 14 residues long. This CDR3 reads CASSSGRYNSPLHF. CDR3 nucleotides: TGTGCCAGCAGCTCCGGACGGTATAATTCACCCCTCCACTTT.

CDR3 amino acids: CATSDKDREADTQYF. CDR3 coding DNA: TGTGCCACCAGTGACAAGGACAGGGAGGCAGATACGCAGTATTTT. This chain connects TRBV24-1 to TRBJ2-3; 8 bases align to TRBD1. V shed 4 bases and J 4 bases; nucleotides not matched to a gene: 6. The CDR3 contains 15 residues. The germline V gene encodes CDR1 KGHDR and CDR2 SFDVKD.

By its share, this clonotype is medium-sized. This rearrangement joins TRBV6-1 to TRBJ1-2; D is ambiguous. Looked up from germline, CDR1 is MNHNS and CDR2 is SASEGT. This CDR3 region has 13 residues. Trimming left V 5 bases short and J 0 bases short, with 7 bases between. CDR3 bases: TGTGCCAGCAGTAGGGCAGCTAACTATGGCTACACCTTC. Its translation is CASSRAANYGYTF.

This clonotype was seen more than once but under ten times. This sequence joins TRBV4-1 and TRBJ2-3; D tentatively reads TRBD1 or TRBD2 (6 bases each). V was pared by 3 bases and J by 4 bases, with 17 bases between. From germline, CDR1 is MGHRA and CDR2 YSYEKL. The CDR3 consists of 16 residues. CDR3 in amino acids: CASSHSGALEPDTQYF. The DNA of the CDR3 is TGCGCCAGCAGCCATTCGGGGGCATTAGAGCCAGATACGCAGTATTTT.

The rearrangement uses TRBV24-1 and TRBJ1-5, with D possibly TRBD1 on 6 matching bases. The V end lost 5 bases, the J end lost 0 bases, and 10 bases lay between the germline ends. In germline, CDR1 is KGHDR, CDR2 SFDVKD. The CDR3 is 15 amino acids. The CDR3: CATSGTGYSNQPQHF. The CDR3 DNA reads TGTGCCACCAGTGGCACAGGGTATAGCAATCAGCCCCAGCATTTT.

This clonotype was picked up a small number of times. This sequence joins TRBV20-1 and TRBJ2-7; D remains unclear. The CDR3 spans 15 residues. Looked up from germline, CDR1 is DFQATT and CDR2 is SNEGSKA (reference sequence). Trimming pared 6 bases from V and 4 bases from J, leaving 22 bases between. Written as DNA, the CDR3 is TGCAGTGCAAGGACGGCCTTCATAGGAAGGTACGAGCAGTACTTC. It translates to CSARTAFIGRYEQYF.

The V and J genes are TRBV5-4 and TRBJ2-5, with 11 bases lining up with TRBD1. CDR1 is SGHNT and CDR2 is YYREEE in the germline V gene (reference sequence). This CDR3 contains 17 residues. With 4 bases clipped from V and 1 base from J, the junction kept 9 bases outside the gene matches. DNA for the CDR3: TGTGCCAGCAGCCAAGCCCTGGGACAGGGGGGCCAAGAGACCCAGTACTTC. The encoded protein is CASSQALGQGGQETQYF. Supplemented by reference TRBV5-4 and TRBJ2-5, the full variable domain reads ETGVTQSPTHLIKTRGQQVTLRCSSQSGHNTVSWYQQALGQGPQFIFQYYREEENGRGNFPPRFSGLQFPNYSSELNVNALELDDSALYLCASSQALGQGGQETQYFGPGTRLLVL.

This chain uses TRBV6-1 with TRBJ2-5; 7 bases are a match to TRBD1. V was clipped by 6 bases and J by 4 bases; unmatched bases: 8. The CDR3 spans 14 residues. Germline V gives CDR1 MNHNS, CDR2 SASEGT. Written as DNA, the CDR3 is TGTGCCAGCAGACCCGACAGGGTTTTAGAGACCCAGTACTTC. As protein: CASRPDRVLETQYF.

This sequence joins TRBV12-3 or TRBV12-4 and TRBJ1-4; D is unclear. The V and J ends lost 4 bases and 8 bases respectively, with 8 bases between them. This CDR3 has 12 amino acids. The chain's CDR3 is CASSYTKEKLFF. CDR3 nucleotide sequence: TGTGCCAGCAGTTACACCAAGGAAAAACTGTTTTTT.

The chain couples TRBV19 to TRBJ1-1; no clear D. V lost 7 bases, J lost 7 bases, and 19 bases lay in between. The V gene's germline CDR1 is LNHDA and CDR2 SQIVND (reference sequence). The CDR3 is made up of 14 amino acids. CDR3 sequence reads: CASTRTAQWVEAFF. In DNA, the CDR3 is TGTGCCAGTACCCGGACTGCCCAGTGGGTTGAAGCTTTCTTT.

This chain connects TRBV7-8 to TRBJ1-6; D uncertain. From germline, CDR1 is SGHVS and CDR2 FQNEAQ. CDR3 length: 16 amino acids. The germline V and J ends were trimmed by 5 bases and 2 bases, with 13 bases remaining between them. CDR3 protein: CASSLRPDPYNSPLHF. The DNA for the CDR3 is TGTGCCAGCAGCCTCCGTCCGGATCCCTATAATTCACCCCTCCACTTT.

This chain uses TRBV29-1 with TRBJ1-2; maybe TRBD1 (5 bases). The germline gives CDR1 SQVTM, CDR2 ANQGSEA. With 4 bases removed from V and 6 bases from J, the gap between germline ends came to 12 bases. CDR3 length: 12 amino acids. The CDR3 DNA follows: TGCAGCGTTGTGAGGCAGGGAGATGGCTACACCTTC. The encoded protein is CSVVRQGDGYTF.

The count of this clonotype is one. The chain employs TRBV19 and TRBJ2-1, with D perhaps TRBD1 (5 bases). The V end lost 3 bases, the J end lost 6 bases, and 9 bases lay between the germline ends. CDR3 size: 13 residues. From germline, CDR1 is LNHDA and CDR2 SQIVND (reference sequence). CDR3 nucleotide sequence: TGTGCCAGTAGTATGAGTAGGGGCAATGAGCAGTTCTTC. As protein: CASSMSRGNEQFF.

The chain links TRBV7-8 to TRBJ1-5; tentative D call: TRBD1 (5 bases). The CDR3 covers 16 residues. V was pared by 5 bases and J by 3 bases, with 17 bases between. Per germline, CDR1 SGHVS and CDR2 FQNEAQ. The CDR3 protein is CASSPPTGPTNQPQHF. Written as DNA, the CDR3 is TGTGCCAGCAGCCCCCCCACGGGGCCAACCAATCAGCCCCAGCATTTT.

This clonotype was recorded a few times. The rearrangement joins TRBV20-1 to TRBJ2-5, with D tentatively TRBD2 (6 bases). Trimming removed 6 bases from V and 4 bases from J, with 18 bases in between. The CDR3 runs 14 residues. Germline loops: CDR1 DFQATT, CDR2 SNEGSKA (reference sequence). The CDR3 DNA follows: TGCAGTGCCCGAGGGTGGGGGGTCGGAGAGACCCAGTACTTC. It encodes CSARGWGVGETQYF.

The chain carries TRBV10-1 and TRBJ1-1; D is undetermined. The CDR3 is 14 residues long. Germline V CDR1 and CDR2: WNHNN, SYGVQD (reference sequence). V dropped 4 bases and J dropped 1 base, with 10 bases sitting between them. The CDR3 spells CASSGGLGNTEAFF. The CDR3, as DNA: TGCGCCAGCAGTGGAGGGCTCGGGAACACTGAAGCTTTCTTT.

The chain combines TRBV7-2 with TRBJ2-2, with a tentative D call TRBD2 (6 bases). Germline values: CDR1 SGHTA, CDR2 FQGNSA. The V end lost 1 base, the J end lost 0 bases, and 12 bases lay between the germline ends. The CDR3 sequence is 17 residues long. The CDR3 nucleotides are TGTGCCAGCAGCTTAGATCGGCAGCGGGCGAACACCGGGGAGCTGTTTTTT. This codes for CASSLDRQRANTGELFF.

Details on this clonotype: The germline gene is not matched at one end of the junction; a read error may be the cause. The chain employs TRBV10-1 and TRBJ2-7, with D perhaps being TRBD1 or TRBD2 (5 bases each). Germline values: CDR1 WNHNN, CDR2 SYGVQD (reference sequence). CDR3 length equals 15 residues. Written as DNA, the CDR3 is TGCGCCAGCAGTGCCCGGGGCACACCCTCCTCCGAGCAGTACTTC. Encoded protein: CASSARGTPSSEQYF.

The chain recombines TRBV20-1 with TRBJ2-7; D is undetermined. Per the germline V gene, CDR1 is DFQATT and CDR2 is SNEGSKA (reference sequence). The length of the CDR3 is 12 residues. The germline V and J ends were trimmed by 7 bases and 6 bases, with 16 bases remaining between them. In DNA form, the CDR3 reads TGCAGTGTTACCGACGGGCGCAGCGAGCAGTACTTC. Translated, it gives CSVTDGRSEQYF.

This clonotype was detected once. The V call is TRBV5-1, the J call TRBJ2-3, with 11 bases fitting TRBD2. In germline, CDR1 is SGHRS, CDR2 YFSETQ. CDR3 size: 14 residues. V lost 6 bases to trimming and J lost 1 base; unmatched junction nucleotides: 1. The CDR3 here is CASKLAGGTDTQYF. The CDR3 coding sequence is TGCGCCAGCAAACTAGCGGGGGGCACAGATACGCAGTATTTT.

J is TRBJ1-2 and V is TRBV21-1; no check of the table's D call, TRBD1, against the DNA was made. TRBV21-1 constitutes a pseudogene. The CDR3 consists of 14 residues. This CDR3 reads CASSSGGGAQGYTF. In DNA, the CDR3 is TGTGCCAGCAGTTCGGGCGGGGGGGCGCAGGGCTACACCTTC.

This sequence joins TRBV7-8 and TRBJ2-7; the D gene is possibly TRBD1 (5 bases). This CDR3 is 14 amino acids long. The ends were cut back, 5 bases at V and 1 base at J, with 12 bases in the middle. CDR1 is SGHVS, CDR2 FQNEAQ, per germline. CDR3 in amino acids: CASSPSRGSYEQYF. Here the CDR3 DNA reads TGTGCCAGCAGCCCCTCAAGGGGATCCTACGAGCAGTACTTC.

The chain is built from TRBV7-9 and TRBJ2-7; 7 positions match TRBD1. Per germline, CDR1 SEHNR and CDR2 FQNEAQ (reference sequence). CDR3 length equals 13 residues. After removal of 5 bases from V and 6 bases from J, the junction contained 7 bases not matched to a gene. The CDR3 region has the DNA TGTGCCAGCAGCGTGAACAGGGGTGCCGAGCAGTACTTC. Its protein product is CASSVNRGAEQYF.